The subject of this entry is one TCR beta chain. Its antigen is still unknown. Trimming removed 3 bases at V and 5 bases at J, with 13 bases between. CDR3 length: 15 residues. The germline gives CDR1 LGHNA, CDR2 YSLEER. The data belong to a study of beta chain features in type 1 diabetes. In the study overall: Examination spanned 90 million to 140 million sorted cells from all samples. Study-level findings and limits: cDNA sequencing could over-represent cells with high TCR expression.

The investigators reverse transcribed all of the isolated RNA, so they sequenced expressed TCRB transcripts. Each sample of naive, central memory or regulatory T cells had, on average, about 3.57 million reads. Only in-frame clones appear in the TCRdb table, and some are missing; sequencing was by immunoSEQ multiplex PCR. The sample holds some 150,000 clones, 10% seen once. Sequencing used naive CD4+ T cells from blood. The rearrangement joins TRBV4-3 to TRBJ2-2; D possibly corresponds to TRBD1 (6 bases). The clonotype originates from a man between 18 and 35 years old in good health. The CDR3: CASSQAPGQTGELFF. CDR3 nucleotide sequence: TGCGCCAGCAGCCAGGCCCCCGGACAGACCGGGGAGCTGTTTTTT.